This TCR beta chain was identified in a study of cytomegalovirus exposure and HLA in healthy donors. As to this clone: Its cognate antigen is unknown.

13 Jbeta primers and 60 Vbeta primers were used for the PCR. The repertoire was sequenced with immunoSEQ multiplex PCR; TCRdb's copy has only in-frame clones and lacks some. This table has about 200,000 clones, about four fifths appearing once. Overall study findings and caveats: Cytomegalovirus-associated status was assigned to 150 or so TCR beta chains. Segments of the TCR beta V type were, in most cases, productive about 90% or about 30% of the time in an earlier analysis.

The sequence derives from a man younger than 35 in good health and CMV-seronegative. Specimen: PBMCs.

In nucleotides, the CDR3 is TGCGCCAGCAGCCAAGATATTGTTGGGACAGGGGGCTACAATGAGCAGTTCTTC. It encodes CASSQDIVGTGGYNEQFF. The chain has TRBV4-1 and TRBJ2-1; the match to TRBD1 covers 11 bases. Trimming took 0 bases from V and 3 from J; bases not matched to a gene: 7. The CDR3 extends over 18 amino acids. From germline, CDR1 is MGHRA and CDR2 YSYEKL.